This T cell receptor beta chain originates from a study of long-term antiretroviral therapy in people with HIV. Survey-level resolution applied to immunoSEQ assay v3.0. Clones were read by immunoSEQ multiplex PCR, and TCRdb kept only the in-frame ones, dropping some. Of about 24,000 clones in the sample, roughly 79% are singletons; the top ten hold approximately 16%. V gave up 6 bases and J gave up 3 bases, with 17 bases separating them. In germline, CDR1 is MNHEY, CDR2 SMNVEV (reference sequence). This CDR3 has 15 residues. This sample comprised unsorted PBMCs, obtained at the start of antiretroviral therapy, before treatment. V and J are TRBV27 and TRBJ1-1; no definite D call. The TCR sequence derives from a young woman with HIV. The CDR3 sequence is CASRISPFGDTEAFF. CDR3 DNA: TGTGCCAGCAGGATCTCCCCGTTTGGGGACACTGAAGCTTTCTTT.